These 32 T cell receptor beta chains were all obtained from the same sample, sequenced in a study of shared clonotypes between healthy human individuals. Clones were sequenced by immunoSEQ multiplex PCR, and TCRdb holds only the in-frame ones, with some missing. The sample shows around 1.6 million clones, approximately 98% of them seen only once. Sequencing was done on a sample of naive CD4+ T cells sorted from blood. Subset given: CD45RA+ positively selected. The receptors were sampled from a man aged 25 to 45 in good health.

This chain connects TRBV18 to TRBJ2-7, with TRBD2 as a possible D gene (7 bases). Germline V gene lookup returns CDR1 KGHSH and CDR2 LQKENI. Trimming shortened V by 6 bases and J by 2 bases, and 20 bases separated the two germline ends. The CDR3 is 16 amino acids. The CDR3 is CASSPGQSGGPYEQYF. The CDR3 coding sequence is TGTGCCAGCTCGCCCGGACAGTCGGGAGGTCCCTACGAGCAGTACTTC.

The chain has TRBV6-6 and TRBJ1-2; TRBD1 aligns across 8 bases. Germline CDR1 reads MNHNY; CDR2 reads SVGAGI (reference sequence). Germline trimming cut 1 base from V and 4 bases from J; bases unmatched to any gene: 8. The CDR3 has 16 amino acids. CDR3 loop: CASSYWTGTVSYGYTF. DNA of the CDR3: TGTGCCAGCAGTTACTGGACAGGGACTGTGAGCTATGGCTACACCTTC.

The DNA for the CDR3 is TGTGCCAGCAGCCAGGGACAGGGGGCCCCCTACACCTTC. Translating gives CASSQGQGAPYTF. J is TRBJ1-2 and V is TRBV27; 12 bases are shared with TRBD1. Germline CDR1 is MNHEY and CDR2 is SMNVEV (reference sequence). With 6 bases clipped from V and 10 bases from J, the junction kept 6 bases outside the gene matches. This CDR3 comprises 13 residues.

The chain employs TRBV5-4 and TRBJ1-1; D is undetermined. The V and J ends lost 2 bases and 1 base respectively, with 6 bases between them. This CDR3 has 13 amino acids. Per the germline V gene, CDR1 is SGHNT and CDR2 is YYREEE (reference sequence). Here the CDR3 reads CASSFDANTEAFF. The DNA for the CDR3 is TGTGCCAGCAGCTTTGATGCGAACACTGAAGCTTTCTTT.

This rearrangement joins TRBV10-1 to TRBJ2-2; 10 bases align to TRBD2. The V gene end was trimmed by 3 bases and the J gene end by 2 bases; junction bases not matched to a gene: 6. CDR3 length equals 17 residues. Germline V gene data show CDR1 as WNHNN and CDR2 as SYGVQD (reference sequence). In nucleotides, the CDR3 is TGCGCCAGCAGTGAAGGGACTAGCGTACGAAACACCGGGGAGCTGTTTTTT. It specifies CASSEGTSVRNTGELFF.

The CDR3 sequence is CSVESQGEVAFF. The DNA of the CDR3 is TGCAGCGTTGAGTCGCAGGGGGAAGTAGCTTTCTTT. This chain joins TRBV29-1 and TRBJ1-1, with TRBD1 matching 7 bases. This CDR3 is built from 12 residues. Trimming took 3 bases from V and 10 from J; bases not matched to a gene: 8. Germline values: CDR1 SQVTM, CDR2 ANQGSEA.

This chain links TRBV28 with TRBJ2-5; 7 bases agree with TRBD2. CDR1 and CDR2 (germline): MDHEN, SYDVKM. This CDR3 is built from 14 residues. Germline trimming cut 7 bases from V and 3 bases from J; bases unmatched to any gene: 8. The CDR3 DNA reads TGTGCCAGCAATCTGGGGGGGTATAAAGAGACCCAGTACTTC. It is translated as CASNLGGYKETQYF.

The CDR3 region has the DNA TGCGCCAGCAGCTTGGTAGCGGACCGAACCAATGAGCAGTTCTTC. It is translated as CASSLVADRTNEQFF. J is TRBJ2-1 and V is TRBV5-1, with TRBD2 as a possible D gene (6 bases). V shed 0 bases and J shed 6 bases, with 13 bases lying between them. The germline V gene encodes CDR1 SGHRS and CDR2 YFSETQ. The CDR3 length is 15 residues.

For this clone: Other DNA sequences in the sample encode the same CDR3. This sequence joins TRBV15 and TRBJ2-7; D not resolved. This CDR3 contains 12 residues. The V and J ends lost 1 base and 4 bases respectively, with 5 bases between them. Germline lookup yields CDR1 LNHNV and CDR2 YYDKDF (reference sequence). Here the CDR3 reads CATSRGRYEQYF. CDR3 sequence (DNA): TGTGCCACCAGCAGAGGAAGGTACGAGCAGTACTTC.

This chain connects TRBV5-1 to TRBJ2-7, with D perhaps given as TRBD1 or TRBD2 (5 bases each). Germline CDR1 reads SGHRS; CDR2 reads YFSETQ. This CDR3 comprises 16 residues. V was clipped by 0 bases and J by 0 bases, with 13 bases between them. CDR3: CASSLEVGPISYEQYF. CDR3 in DNA: TGCGCCAGCAGCTTGGAGGTGGGACCGATCTCCTACGAGCAGTACTTC.

The table lists this clone with a count of one. This chain uses TRBV5-6 with TRBJ2-7; 11 nucleotides line up with TRBD2. In germline, CDR1 is SGHDT, CDR2 YYEEEE. Trimming cost V 0 bases and J 5 bases; bases outside gene matches: 10. The CDR3 totals 17 residues. CDR3 bases: TGTGCCAGCAGCTTGGACCGTAGCGGGAGGGTTATAGACGAGCAGTACTTC. Encoded protein: CASSLDRSGRVIDEQYF.

This clone was detected once. The chain recombines TRBV10-2 with TRBJ2-7, with D possibly being TRBD2 (5 bases). Between the trimmed V and J ends, which lost 2 bases and 3 bases, there was a span of 8 bases. From germline, CDR1 is WSHSY and CDR2 SAAADI. The CDR3 is made up of 13 amino acids. CDR3 loop: CASSEPAGYEQYF. For the CDR3, the DNA is TGCGCCAGCAGTGAGCCCGCGGGCTACGAGCAGTACTTC.

The rearrangement links TRBV7-2 to TRBJ2-1; D gene unclear. Trimming took off 5 bases at V and 5 bases at J, with 13 bases between the two ends. The length of the CDR3 is 14 residues. Germline V lookup: CDR1 SGHTA, CDR2 FQGNSA. The CDR3 reads CASSPSRDNNEQFF. The CDR3 bases are TGTGCCAGCAGCCCAAGTAGGGATAACAATGAGCAGTTCTTC.

The rearrangement joins TRBV4-1 to TRBJ2-7; TRBD1 might be the D (6 bases). This CDR3 comprises 19 residues. Germline V gene data show CDR1 as MGHRA and CDR2 as YSYEKL. V lost 3 bases and J lost 2, with 26 bases in between. Written as DNA, the CDR3 is TGCGCCAGCAGCCACGGTATGGGGGCTGGGCGGATAACCACCTACGAGCAGTACTTC. Its translation is CASSHGMGAGRITTYEQYF.

Details on this clone: This specimen includes other DNA sequences encoding the same CDR3. The chain has TRBV5-1 and TRBJ1-4, with TRBD1 matching 9 bases. Germline assignment: CDR1 SGHRS and CDR2 YFSETQ. CDR3 length: 15 residues. After removal of 2 bases from V and 5 bases from J, the junction contained 4 bases not matched to a gene. CDR3 protein: CASSLAGTGNEKLFF. DNA of the CDR3: TGCGCCAGCAGCTTAGCGGGGACAGGGAATGAAAAACTGTTTTTT.

This CDR3 reads CASSLTLRTNNEQFF. CDR3 DNA: TGTGCCAGCAGCCTTACCCTCCGGACCAACAATGAGCAGTTCTTC. This chain connects TRBV5-6 to TRBJ2-1; no reliable D call. V shed 4 bases and J shed 5 bases, with 16 bases lying between them. Germline V gene lookup returns CDR1 SGHDT and CDR2 YYEEEE. The CDR3 contains 15 residues.

The chain uses TRBV7-9 and TRBJ2-3; possibly TRBD1 for D (5 bases). Germline CDR1 reads SEHNR; CDR2 reads FQNEAQ (reference sequence). CDR3 length equals 14 residues. V dropped 3 bases and J dropped 7 bases, with 14 bases sitting between them. The CDR3 region is CASSFRTSIHTQYF. The DNA for the CDR3 is TGTGCCAGCAGCTTTAGGACATCAATTCATACGCAGTATTTT.

This chain connects TRBV5-4 to TRBJ1-2; D is unresolved. The CDR3 covers 13 residues. V was shortened by 4 bases and J by 4 bases, with 11 bases between the two germline ends. Germline lookup yields CDR1 SGHNT and CDR2 YYREEE (reference sequence). The CDR3 DNA reads as TGTGCCAGCAGCGCCCCTGACGGCTATGGCTACACCTTC. This encodes CASSAPDGYGYTF.

The chain combines TRBV29-1 with TRBJ2-2, with 8 bases that match TRBD2. Germline CDR1 SQVTM, CDR2 ANQGSEA. CDR3 size: 15 residues. J gave up 4 bases and V 6 bases, and 10 bases lay outside the gene matches. The CDR3 sequence is CSVASGLAGTGELFF. In DNA form, the CDR3 reads TGCAGCGTCGCCTCAGGGCTAGCGGGCACCGGGGAGCTGTTTTTT.

J is TRBJ2-1 and V is TRBV4-3, with a weak D call TRBD1 (5 bases). Germline V gene lookup returns CDR1 LGHNA and CDR2 YSLEER. The CDR3 contains 14 residues. The V and J ends lost 0 bases and 8 bases respectively, with 11 bases between them. For the CDR3, the DNA is TGCGCCAGCAGCCAAGACGGAAGGGGCGATGAGCAGTTCTTC. It specifies CASSQDGRGDEQFF.

The chain has TRBV7-9 and TRBJ2-4, with 10 positions matching TRBD1. Germline-derived CDR1 and CDR2 are SEHNR and FQNEAQ (reference sequence). The junction had 7 bases not matched to a gene; V was cut back by 4 bases and J by 7 bases. The CDR3 extends over 15 amino acids. The CDR3 sequence is CASSSLTGGLNIQYF. The CDR3 DNA is TGTGCCAGCAGCTCACTGACAGGGGGCCTGAACATTCAGTACTTC.

This chain joins TRBV28 and TRBJ1-1; D gene unclear. The length of the CDR3 is 13 residues. V was cut by 6 bases and J by 1 base, with 9 bases left in between. The germline V gene encodes CDR1 MDHEN and CDR2 SYDVKM. CDR3: CASRESGNTEAFF. In DNA form, the CDR3 reads TGTGCCAGCAGGGAATCAGGGAACACTGAAGCTTTCTTT.

The chain recombines TRBV2 with TRBJ2-7, with D possibly matching TRBD2 (5 bases). CDR3 length equals 12 residues. CDR1 is SNHLY and CDR2 is FYNNEI in the germline V gene. Trimming stripped 4 bases from V and 6 bases from J, with 10 bases between. The DNA of the CDR3 is TGTGCCAGCAGTGTACTAGGGCCCGAGCAGTACTTC. Translating it yields CASSVLGPEQYF. The full variable domain, with the rest looked up from reference TRBV2 and TRBJ2-7, is EPEVTQTPSHQVTQMGQEVILRCVPISNHLYFYWYRQILGQKVEFLVSFYNNEISEKSEIFDDQFSVERPDGSNFTLKIRSTKLEDSAMYFCASSVLGPEQYFGPGTRLTVT.

V and J are TRBV30 and TRBJ1-1; D call uncertain. Germline values: CDR1 GTSNPN, CDR2 SVGIG (reference sequence). The CDR3 has 13 amino acids. With 4 bases removed from V and 7 bases from J, the gap between germline ends came to 16 bases. DNA of the CDR3: TGTGCCTGGACAATCACAGTGGATAGTGAAGCTTTCTTT. Translated, it gives CAWTITVDSEAFF.

This clone appeared a single time. This chain links TRBV27 with TRBJ2-7; D is ambiguous. Per germline, CDR1 MNHEY and CDR2 SMNVEV (reference sequence). This CDR3 comprises 13 residues. The V gene lost 2 bases and the J gene lost 4 bases, with 9 bases spanning the gap. DNA of the CDR3: TGTGCCAGCAGTTTAAGGGCGACATACGAGCAGTACTTC. Protein product: CASSLRATYEQYF.

CDR3 sequence: CASSLVSGWEQYF. In nucleotides, the CDR3 is TGTGCCAGCAGCTTAGTTTCGGGGTGGGAGCAGTACTTC. The genes are TRBV7-6 and TRBJ2-7, with D perhaps TRBD2 (5 bases). CDR1 and CDR2 (germline): SGHVS, FNYEAQ. The CDR3 length is 13 residues. V lost 1 base, J lost 7 bases, and 11 bases lay in between.

V and J are TRBV6-1 and TRBJ2-7; D perhaps matches TRBD1 (5 bases). The V end lost 0 bases, the J end lost 2 bases, and 14 bases lay between the germline ends. Per germline, CDR1 MNHNS and CDR2 SASEGT. This CDR3 region has 16 residues. The CDR3, as DNA: TGTGCCAGCAGTGAAGCCTTGGGGCGTCTAGCCTACGAGCAGTACTTC. It codes for CASSEALGRLAYEQYF.

V gene TRBV5-4 combines with J gene TRBJ2-3; D not certain. The CDR3 runs 15 residues. Germline values: CDR1 SGHNT, CDR2 YYREEE (reference sequence). Trimming cost V 3 bases and J 2 bases, with 13 bases left between them. The CDR3 loop reads CASSSLGGITDTQYF. Here the CDR3 DNA reads TGTGCCAGCAGCTCCCTCGGCGGAATCACAGATACGCAGTATTTT. Looking up the rest from reference TRBV5-4 and TRBJ2-3 gives the full variable domain: ETGVTQSPTHLIKTRGQQVTLRCSSQSGHNTVSWYQQALGQGPQFIFQYYREEENGRGNFPPRFSGLQFPNYSSELNVNALELDDSALYLCASSSLGGITDTQYFGPGTRLTVL.

The genes are TRBV6-1 and TRBJ1-5; D is possibly TRBD1 (6 bases). Looked up from germline, CDR1 is MNHNS and CDR2 is SASEGT. The V gene lost 1 base and the J gene lost 4 bases, with 11 bases spanning the gap. The CDR3 runs 15 residues. The CDR3 DNA sequence: TGTGCCAGCAGTGAAGGGGGGGCAAGGAATCAGCCCCAGCATTTT. This gives the protein CASSEGGARNQPQHF.

The J gene is TRBJ2-1, the V gene TRBV9; the D gene is possibly TRBD1 (5 bases). Germline assignment: CDR1 SGDLS and CDR2 YYNGEE. This CDR3 is 16 amino acids long. Trimming removed 3 bases from V and 1 base from J, with 14 bases in between. For the CDR3, the DNA is TGTGCCAGCAGCGCTAAACAGGAGTGGTCCTACAATGAGCAGTTCTTC. It encodes CASSAKQEWSYNEQFF.

The chain employs TRBV27 and TRBJ2-5; tentative D call: TRBD2 (5 bases). The CDR3 totals 14 residues. CDR1 is MNHEY and CDR2 is SMNVEV in the germline V gene (reference sequence). Trimming pared 3 bases from V and 4 bases from J, leaving 12 bases between. CDR3 nucleotide sequence: TGTGCCAGCAGTTTCCTGGACTCTGCAGAGACCCAGTACTTC. This sequence encodes CASSFLDSAETQYF.

V usage is TRBV29-1 and J usage is TRBJ1-1; D unresolved. The CDR3 has 11 amino acids. V was clipped by 4 bases and J by 2 bases, with 5 bases between them. CDR1 is SQVTM, CDR2 ANQGSEA, per germline. CDR3 coding DNA: TGCAGCGTTGTCTCCAACACTGAAGCTTTCTTT. It yields the protein CSVVSNTEAFF.